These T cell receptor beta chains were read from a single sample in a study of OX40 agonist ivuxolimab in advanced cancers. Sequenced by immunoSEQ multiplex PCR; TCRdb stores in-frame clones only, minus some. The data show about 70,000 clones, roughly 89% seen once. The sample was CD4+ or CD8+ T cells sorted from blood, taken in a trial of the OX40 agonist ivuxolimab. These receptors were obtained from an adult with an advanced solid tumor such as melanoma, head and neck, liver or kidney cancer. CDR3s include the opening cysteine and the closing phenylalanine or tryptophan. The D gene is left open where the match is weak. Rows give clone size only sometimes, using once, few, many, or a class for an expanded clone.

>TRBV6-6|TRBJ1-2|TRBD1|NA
CASSPGQAPTF
TGTGCCAGCAGTCCCGGACAGGCACCCACCTTC
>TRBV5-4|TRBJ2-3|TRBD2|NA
CASSSGLAGSTDTQYF
TGTGCCAGCAGCTCGGGACTAGCGGGAAGCACAGATACGCAGTATTTT
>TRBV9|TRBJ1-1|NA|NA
CASSEVGTEAFF
TGTGCCAGCAGCGAAGTGGGGACTGAAGCTTTCTTT
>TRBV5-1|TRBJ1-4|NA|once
CASSPEPKTNEKLFF
TGCGCCAGCAGCCCCGAGCCCAAGACTAATGAAAAACTGTTTTTT
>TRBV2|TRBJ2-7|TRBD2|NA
CASSLKSGGAGQYF
TGTGCCAGCAGTCTGAAGAGCGGGGGGGCCGGGCAGTACTTC
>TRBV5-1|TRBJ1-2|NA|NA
CASSPLLVGDGYTF
TGCGCCAGCAGCCCCTTATTGGTCGGGGATGGCTACACCTTC
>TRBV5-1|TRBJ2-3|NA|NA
CASSFAGGTDTQYF
TGCGCCAGCAGCTTCGCAGGGGGCACAGATACGCAGTATTTT
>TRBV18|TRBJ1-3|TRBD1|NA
CASSPDRTSGNTIYF
TGTGCCAGCTCACCGGACAGGACCTCTGGAAACACCATATATTTT
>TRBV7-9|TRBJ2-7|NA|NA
CASSSGQPGASYEQYF
TGTGCCAGCAGCTCCGGACAGCCCGGAGCTTCCTACGAGCAGTACTTC
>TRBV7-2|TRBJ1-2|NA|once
CASNAYNDYGYTF
TGTGCCAGCAACGCCTACAATGATTATGGCTACACCTTC
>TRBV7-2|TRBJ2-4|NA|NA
CASSLTPNRIQYF
TGTGCCAGCAGCTTAACCCCGAACCGCATTCAGTACTTC
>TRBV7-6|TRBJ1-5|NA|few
CASSLAEGRAPQHF
TGTGCCAGCAGCTTAGCAGAGGGGAGAGCGCCCCAGCATTTT
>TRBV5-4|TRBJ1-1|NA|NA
CASSLGLRSGTEAFF
TGTGCCAGCAGCTTGGGACTCAGGAGTGGCACTGAAGCTTTCTTT
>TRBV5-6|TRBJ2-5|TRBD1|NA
CASSWKLSRDRATKTQYF
TGTGCCAGCAGCTGGAAGCTCAGCCGGGACAGGGCCACAAAGACCCAGTACTTC
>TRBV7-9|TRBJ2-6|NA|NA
CASSPPGSSGANVLTF
TGTGCCAGCAGCCCCCCGGGCAGCTCTGGGGCCAACGTCCTGACTTTC
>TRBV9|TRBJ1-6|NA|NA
CASSVGPDSPLHF
TGTGCCAGCAGCGTAGGCCCGGATTCACCCCTCCACTTT
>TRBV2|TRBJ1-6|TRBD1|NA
CASTRAGGTPLHF
TGTGCCAGCACCCGAGCAGGGGGCACACCCCTCCACTTT
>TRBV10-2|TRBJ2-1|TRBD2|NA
CASNPGLATYFIGGYNEQFF
TGCGCCAGCAACCCCGGACTAGCCACATATTTCATCGGAGGATACAATGAGCAGTTCTTC
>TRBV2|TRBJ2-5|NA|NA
CASSWGQETQYF
TGTGCCAGCAGTTGGGGCCAAGAGACCCAGTACTTC
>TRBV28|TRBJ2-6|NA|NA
CASTLGGLTPGANVLTF
TGTGCCAGCACCTTGGGGGGATTGACCCCTGGGGCCAACGTCCTGACTTTC
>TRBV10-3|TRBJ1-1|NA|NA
CAIKDPRVNTEAFF
TGTGCCATCAAAGACCCGAGGGTGAACACTGAAGCTTTCTTT
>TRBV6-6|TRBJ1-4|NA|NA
CASSYLGEKLFF
TGTGCCAGCAGTTACTTGGGGGAAAAACTGTTTTTT
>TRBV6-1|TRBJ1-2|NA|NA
CASSEVGGGLSGYTF
TGTGCCAGCAGTGAAGTAGGAGGGGGACTCTCCGGCTACACCTTC
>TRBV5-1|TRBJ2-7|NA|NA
CASSGGRGRELSYEQYF
TGCGCCAGCAGCGGGGGCCGGGGGCGGGAGCTCAGCTACGAGCAGTACTTC
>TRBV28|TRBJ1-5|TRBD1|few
CASSWGQGASRQKYQPQHF
TGTGCCAGCAGCTGGGGACAGGGGGCGTCGCGGCAAAAGTATCAGCCCCAGCATTTT
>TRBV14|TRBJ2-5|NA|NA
CASSPKLVTAQETQYF
TGTGCCAGCAGCCCAAAGTTAGTGACAGCACAAGAGACCCAGTACTTC
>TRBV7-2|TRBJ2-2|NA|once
CASSLKFGRNTGELFF
TGTGCCAGCAGCTTAAAGTTCGGCAGGAACACCGGGGAGCTGTTTTTT
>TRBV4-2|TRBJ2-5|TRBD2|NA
CASSRGTSGRAVETQYF
TGTGCCAGCAGCCGCGGGACTAGCGGGAGGGCCGTAGAGACCCAGTACTTC
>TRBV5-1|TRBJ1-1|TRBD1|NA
CASSPDRGDTEAFF
TGCGCCAGCAGCCCGGACAGGGGAGACACTGAAGCTTTCTTT
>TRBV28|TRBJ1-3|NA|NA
CASSSVVSGNTIYF
TGTGCCAGCAGTTCGGTGGTTTCTGGAAACACCATATATTTT
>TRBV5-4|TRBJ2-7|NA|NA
CASSLRGGPYYEQYF
TGTGCCAGCAGCTTGAGGGGGGGTCCATACTACGAGCAGTACTTC
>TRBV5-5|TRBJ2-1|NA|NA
CASIRVALGGQGSYNEQFF
TGTGCCAGCATCAGAGTGGCCTTAGGGGGGCAGGGGTCCTACAATGAGCAGTTCTTC
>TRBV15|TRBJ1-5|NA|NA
CATSSSWERQPQHF
TGTGCCACCAGCAGCAGCTGGGAGAGGCAGCCCCAGCATTTT
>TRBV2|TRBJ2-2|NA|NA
CASRTGSLTGELFF
TGTGCCAGCAGGACGGGATCACTCACCGGGGAGCTGTTTTTT
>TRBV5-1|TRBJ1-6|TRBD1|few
CASSRSQGLPYNSPLHF
TGCGCCAGCAGCCGTTCACAGGGGCTTCCCTATAATTCACCCCTCCACTTT
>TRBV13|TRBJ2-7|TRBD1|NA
CASSSGTGIYEQYF
TGTGCCAGCAGCTCCGGGACAGGGATTTACGAGCAGTACTTC
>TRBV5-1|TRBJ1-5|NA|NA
CASSLEGVGNQPQHF
TGCGCCAGCAGCTTGGAAGGGGTTGGCAATCAGCCCCAGCATTTT
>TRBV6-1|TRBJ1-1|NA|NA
CASREAGHGGTEAFF
TGTGCCAGCAGGGAAGCAGGCCATGGTGGCACTGAAGCTTTCTTT
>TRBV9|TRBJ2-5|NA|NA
CASSVGTQETQYF
TGTGCCAGCAGCGTAGGAACCCAAGAGACCCAGTACTTC
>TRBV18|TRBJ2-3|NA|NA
CASSPSPGDTQYF
TGTGCCAGCTCACCATCCCCCGGAGATACGCAGTATTTT
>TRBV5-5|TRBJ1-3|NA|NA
CASSLVGRSSGNTIYF
TGTGCCAGCAGCTTGGTGGGACGGAGCTCTGGAAACACCATATATTTT
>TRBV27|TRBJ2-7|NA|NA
CASSLIGRYYEQYF
TGTGCCAGCAGTTTAATCGGCAGGTACTACGAGCAGTACTTC
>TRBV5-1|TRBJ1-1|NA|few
CASSAYTANTEAFF
TGCGCCAGCAGCGCCTACACGGCCAACACTGAAGCTTTCTTT
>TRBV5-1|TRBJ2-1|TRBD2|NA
CASSGGTSLYEQFF
TGCGCCAGCAGCGGGGGGACTAGCCTGTATGAGCAGTTCTTC
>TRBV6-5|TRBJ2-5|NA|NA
CASSLLGPRETQYF
TGTGCCAGCAGTTTACTAGGTCCCAGAGAGACCCAGTACTTC
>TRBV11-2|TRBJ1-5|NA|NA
CASSPDPNQDQPQHF
TGTGCCAGCAGCCCCGATCCCAATCAGGATCAGCCCCAGCATTTT
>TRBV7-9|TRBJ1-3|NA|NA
CASSLARVYAGSGNTIYF
TGTGCCAGCAGCTTAGCACGCGTGTATGCGGGTTCTGGAAACACCATATATTTT
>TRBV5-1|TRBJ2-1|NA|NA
CASSLYDSSSYNEQFF
TGCGCCAGCAGCTTGTACGACTCAAGCTCCTACAATGAGCAGTTCTTC
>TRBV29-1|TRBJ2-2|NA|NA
CSVVGNTGELFF
TGCAGCGTTGTTGGGAACACCGGGGAGCTGTTTTTT
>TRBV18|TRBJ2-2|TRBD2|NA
CASSPYRTSDGELFF
TGTGCCAGCTCACCGTACCGGACTAGCGACGGGGAGCTGTTTTTT
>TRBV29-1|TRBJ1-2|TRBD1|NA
CSVLGTDYGYTF
TGCAGCGTTCTGGGGACAGACTATGGCTACACCTTC
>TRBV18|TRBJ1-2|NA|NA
CASSPTATYGYTF
TGTGCCAGCTCACCAACAGCCACGTATGGCTACACCTTC
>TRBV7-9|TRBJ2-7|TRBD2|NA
CASSKRGTSGLEQYF
TGTGCCAGCAGCAAAAGGGGGACTAGCGGGTTGGAGCAGTACTTC
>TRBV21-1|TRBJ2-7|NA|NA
CDRGDSYEQYF
TGCGACCGTGGGGATTCCTACGAGCAGTACTTC